The 20 T cell receptor beta chains in this list originate from one sample, sequenced in a study of control samples from healthy donors and cancer patients. Sequenced by immunoSEQ multiplex PCR; TCRdb stores in-frame clones only, minus some. The sample includes under 200,000 clones, 90% to 95% seen only once; the top ten take approximately 0.7%. The sequencing input was blood. The receptors shown here come from a woman aged 30 to 39 in good health.

The count of this clone is one. V gene TRBV28 combines with J gene TRBJ2-1; perhaps TRBD2 as D (5 bases). V was clipped by 6 bases and J by 10 bases, with 13 bases between them. This CDR3 is built from 12 residues. In germline, CDR1 is MDHEN, CDR2 SYDVKM. The CDR3 sequence is CASSLGEGEQFF. The CDR3 DNA follows: TGTGCCAGCAGCCTTGGCGAGGGAGAGCAGTTCTTC. The full variable domain, completed using reference TRBV28 and TRBJ2-1, is DVKVTQSSRYLVKRTGEKVFLECVQDMDHENMFWYRQDPGLGLRLIYFSYDVKMKEKGDIPEGYSVSREKKERFSLILESASTNQTSMYLCASSLGEGEQFFGPGTRLTVL.

V usage is TRBV4-1 and J usage is TRBJ1-4; possible D gene TRBD1, 5 bases. Trimming cost V 4 bases and J 1 base, with 28 bases left between them. The CDR3 is made up of 21 amino acids. Looked up from germline, CDR1 is MGHRA and CDR2 is YSYEKL. CDR3 loop: CASSLPTPVPGLLETNEKLFF. CDR3 sequence (DNA): TGCGCCAGCAGCCTTCCTACCCCCGTCCCAGGGCTTTTGGAAACTAATGAAAAACTGTTTTTT.

This chain uses TRBV27 with TRBJ2-4; tentatively, D is TRBD2 (6 bases). The germline gives CDR1 MNHEY, CDR2 SMNVEV (reference sequence). CDR3 size: 17 residues. The V end was cut by 5 bases, the J end by 5 bases, with 22 bases between. The CDR3: CASSLTRLGGFENIQYF. CDR3 DNA: TGTGCCAGCAGTCTGACTCGTTTGGGAGGATTCGAAAACATTCAGTACTTC.

This sequence joins TRBV1 and TRBJ2-7. TRBV1 is marked as a pseudogene. CDR3 length equals 16 residues. CDR3 amino acids: CTSSQSHSRSSYEQYF. The DNA of the CDR3 is TGCACCAGCAGCCAATCACACTCGCGTAGCTCCTACGAGCAGTACTTC.

The chain links TRBV24-1 to TRBJ2-1; D is ambiguous. Per the germline V gene, CDR1 is KGHDR and CDR2 is SFDVKD. Trimming pared 1 base from V and 4 bases from J, leaving 7 bases between. The CDR3 covers 14 residues. The CDR3 here is CATSDFASYNEQFF. The CDR3 bases are TGTGCCACCAGTGATTTTGCTTCTTACAATGAGCAGTTCTTC.

The chain is built from TRBV6-5 and TRBJ2-5, with a possible D match to TRBD2 (6 bases). The CDR3 runs 15 residues. Germline CDR1 is MNHEY and CDR2 is SVGAGI. Trimming shortened V by 5 bases and J by 1 base, and 14 bases separated the two germline ends. CDR3 sequence: CASSKAGSIQETQYF. The CDR3 DNA is TGTGCCAGCAGTAAGGCCGGGAGCATCCAAGAGACCCAGTACTTC.

The chain couples TRBV5-1 to TRBJ2-7, with D hard to call. Deletions cut 0 bases from V and 2 bases from J, with 9 bases between. This CDR3 spans 14 amino acids. The germline gives CDR1 SGHRS, CDR2 YFSETQ. The CDR3 sequence: CASSLDGTTYEQYF. In nucleotides, the CDR3 is TGCGCCAGCAGCTTGGATGGCACCACCTACGAGCAGTACTTC.

The CDR3 nucleotides read TGTGCTAAGCCGGGACTCCCCTCCTACAATGAGCAGTTCTTC. It specifies CAKPGLPSYNEQFF. The chain joins TRBV6-5 to TRBJ2-1; the D gene is possibly TRBD2 (6 bases). This CDR3 has 14 residues. Germline-derived CDR1 and CDR2 are MNHEY and SVGAGI.

This CDR3 is CASSLGPDPGELFF. Written as DNA, the CDR3 is TGCGCCAGCAGCTTGGGTCCGGATCCCGGGGAGCTGTTTTTT. This chain connects TRBV5-1 to TRBJ2-2; D is ambiguous. The V end was cut by 0 bases, the J end by 6 bases, with 9 bases between. Germline CDR1 reads SGHRS; CDR2 reads YFSETQ. The CDR3 length is 14 residues.

The V and J genes are TRBV19 and TRBJ1-1, with 8 bases matching TRBD1. There are 15 residues in the CDR3. CDR1 is LNHDA and CDR2 is SQIVND in the germline V gene (reference sequence). J was trimmed by 0 bases and V by 5 bases; bases with no gene match: 5. The CDR3 DNA sequence: TGTGCCAGTAGTCCCCGGACAGGGATGAACACTGAAGCTTTCTTT. It specifies CASSPRTGMNTEAFF.

This chain links TRBV11-2 with TRBJ1-4; tentative D call: TRBD1 (5 bases). This CDR3 is built from 15 residues. V lost 0 bases to trimming and J lost 11 bases, with 16 bases between them. In germline, CDR1 is SGHAT, CDR2 FQNNGV. DNA for the CDR3: TGTGCCAGCAGCTTAGATGGGTCCAGGGATGGGAAACTGTTTTTT. Residues: CASSLDGSRDGKLFF.

The chain is built from TRBV28 and TRBJ2-7; D not resolved. Trimming removed 5 bases from V and 0 bases from J, with 8 bases in between. Germline V CDR1 and CDR2: MDHEN, SYDVKM. The CDR3 totals 13 residues. The CDR3 loop is CASSPRHSYEQYF. CDR3 nucleotides: TGTGCCAGCAGTCCACGTCACTCCTACGAGCAGTACTTC. The full variable domain, with the rest looked up from reference TRBV28 and TRBJ2-7, is DVKVTQSSRYLVKRTGEKVFLECVQDMDHENMFWYRQDPGLGLRLIYFSYDVKMKEKGDIPEGYSVSREKKERFSLILESASTNQTSMYLCASSPRHSYEQYFGPGTRLTVT.

This chain connects TRBV2 to TRBJ1-4; D unclear. The germline gives CDR1 SNHLY, CDR2 FYNNEI. Trimming pared 3 bases from V and 13 bases from J, leaving 12 bases between. The CDR3 spans 12 residues. CDR3 sequence (DNA): TGTGCCAGCAGTGATTATGCGGGAGGACTGTTTTTT. This encodes CASSDYAGGLFF. The entire variable domain, with the rest obtained from reference TRBV2 and TRBJ1-4, is as follows: EPEVTQTPSHQVTQMGQEVILRCVPISNHLYFYWYRQILGQKVEFLVSFYNNEISEKSEIFDDQFSVERPDGSNFTLKIRSTKLEDSAMYFCASSDYAGGLFFGSGTQLSVL.

The CDR3 reads CASSLPNTGYEQYF. CDR3 bases: TGTGCCAGCAGCTTACCAAACACTGGCTACGAGCAGTACTTC. The chain joins TRBV7-9 to TRBJ2-7, with unresolved D. The CDR3 contains 14 residues. Looked up from germline, CDR1 is SEHNR and CDR2 is FQNEAQ (reference sequence). V lost 2 bases to trimming and J lost 3 bases, with 11 bases between them.

The J gene is TRBJ2-7, the V gene TRBV5-1; 11 nucleotides agree with TRBD2. With 5 bases clipped from V and 2 bases from J, the junction kept 6 bases outside the gene matches. The germline V gene encodes CDR1 SGHRS and CDR2 YFSETQ. This CDR3 is 15 amino acids long. This CDR3 is CASSATSGVAYEQYF. The CDR3 DNA reads as TGCGCCAGCAGTGCGACTAGCGGGGTCGCCTACGAGCAGTACTTC.

The CDR3 nucleotides are TGTGCCAGCAGCTTAGGGTGGTCCATGAACACTGAAGCTTTCTTT. This translates into CASSLGWSMNTEAFF. The chain links TRBV7-2 to TRBJ1-1; no reliable D call. The CDR3 runs 15 residues. Deletions cut 1 base from V and 0 bases from J, with 9 bases between. The germline gives CDR1 SGHTA, CDR2 FQGNSA.

This clone was recorded only once. This sample includes further DNA sequences coding for the same CDR3. The V gene is TRBV9, the J gene TRBJ2-1; 7 nucleotides agree with TRBD2. V shed 3 bases and J 7 bases; nucleotides not matched to a gene: 4. The germline V gene encodes CDR1 SGDLS and CDR2 YYNGEE. The CDR3 runs 13 residues. CDR3 nucleotide sequence: TGTGCCAGCAGCGGAAGCGGGATAAATGAGCAGTTCTTC. This codes for CASSGSGINEQFF.

This sequence joins TRBV4-2 and TRBJ1-2; the D gene is possibly TRBD1 (6 bases). Germline-derived CDR1 and CDR2 are LGHNA and YNFKEQ. Between the trimmed V and J ends, which lost 5 bases and 4 bases, there was a span of 17 bases. This CDR3 comprises 15 residues. CDR3 DNA: TGTGCCAGCAGCTCCTTCTTGGGGGGCGGCTATGGCTACACCTTC. This codes for CASSSFLGGGYGYTF.

V gene TRBV10-3 combines with J gene TRBJ2-5; D might be TRBD2 (6 bases). V shed 4 bases and J shed 1 base, with 13 bases lying between them. This CDR3 is built from 15 residues. CDR1 ENHRY and CDR2 SYGVKD come from the germline V gene. CDR3 in amino acids: CAISGVGGTQETQYF. In DNA form, the CDR3 reads TGTGCCATCAGTGGGGTTGGCGGGACCCAAGAGACCCAGTACTTC.

V and J are TRBV7-9 and TRBJ2-2; D might be TRBD1 (5 bases). CDR3 length: 15 residues. The V and J ends lost 4 bases and 1 base respectively, with 10 bases between them. From germline, CDR1 is SEHNR and CDR2 FQNEAQ (reference sequence). As DNA, the CDR3 is TGTGCCAGCAGCTCCTACGACAGGAACACCGGGGAGCTGTTTTTT. Translation gives CASSSYDRNTGELFF. Combining the CDR3 with reference TRBV7-9 and TRBJ2-2 gives the whole variable domain DTGVSQNPRHKITKRGQNVTFRCDPISEHNRLYWYRQTLGQGPEFLTYFQNEAQLEKSRLLSDRFSAERPKGSFSTLEIQRTEQGDSAMYLCASSSYDRNTGELFFGEGSRLTVL.